The sequence of this T cell receptor beta chain was determined in a study of blood T cell repertoires in COVID-19. Background on the study: Sample material is recorded as cDNA or gDNA derived from T cells, B-cell-depleted T cells, or PBMCs.

Clones were read by immunoSEQ multiplex PCR, and TCRdb kept only the in-frame ones, dropping some. In the table there are fewer than 300,000 clones, just over 85% of which are singletons. The CDR3 is made up of 13 amino acids. CDR1 and CDR2 (germline): LGHNA, YNFKEQ. Between the trimmed V and J ends, which lost 0 bases and 15 bases, there was a span of 15 bases. The clonotype comes from a man aged 18 to 30 who had recovered from COVID-19. Sequenced: PBMCs or T cells enriched from blood (not recorded which). The chain couples TRBV4-2 to TRBJ2-1; D might be TRBD2 (6 bases). DNA for the CDR3: TGTGCCAGCAGCCAAGAGGATTGGAGGGGTCGGTTCTTC. Translation gives CASSQEDWRGRFF.